A few counts support the clone carrying this T cell receptor (beta chain). This sample stems from a study of early T cells in non-severe SARS-CoV-2 infection. Study information: From unsorted whole blood, bulk RNA was sequenced, and the chains remained unpaired.

Individual cDNA molecules were tagged with unique molecular identifiers, the study reported. Via MiXCR, TCRdb re-called the 5' RACE reads, giving one row per CDR3 protein. The data show about 21,000 distinct CDR3 sequences, over 4% seen once. The germline V gene has CDR1 DFQATT and CDR2 SNEGSKA (reference sequence). V gave up 4 bases and J gave up 2 bases, with 10 bases separating them. CDR3 size: 13 residues. The V gene is TRBV20-1, the J gene TRBJ2-3, with D possibly being TRBD2 (5 bases). The sample comprised whole blood. The TCR comes from an adult who was a healthcare worker with PCR-confirmed SARS-CoV-2 infection or an uninfected control (not recorded which). CDR3 residues: CSAIDGITDTQYF. DNA for the CDR3: TGCAGTGCTATAGACGGGATCACAGATACGCAGTATTTT.